This TCR beta chain was identified in a study of memory CD4+ T cells and cytomegalovirus serostatus. General study results and limits: About two fifths of the roughly 160 known CMV-associated TCRbeta sequences appeared in CD4+ memory. Repertoires predicted CMV serostatus with median bootstrapped AUC of roughly 0.95.

Comments on this clone: The antigen remains undetermined.

The table came from immunoSEQ multiplex PCR; TCRdb's copy has only in-frame clones and leaves some out. This table holds under 55,000 clones, about three quarters found once. Single viable CD3+CD4+CD8-CD45RO+ cells were sorted as the memory CD4+ T cells. Serum IgG to CMV pp150, pp28, p38 and p52 defined serostatus. Positive selection with CD4 microbeads enriched total CD4+ T cells. The V gene's germline CDR1 is MNHEY and CDR2 SVGAGI. V lost 0 bases and J lost 6; bases outside the gene matches: 5. This CDR3 comprises 15 residues. V and J are TRBV6-5 and TRBJ1-5; TRBD1 agrees at 7 bases. The source of this sequence is an adult in good health and CMV-seropositive. The sample comprised memory CD4+ T cells from blood. The CDR3 bases are TGTGCCAGCAGTTACTCGGGAGGGGGCCGTCAGCCCCAGCATTTT. Translated: CASSYSGGGRQPQHF.